This T cell receptor beta chain comes out of a study of T cells in localized non-small cell lung cancer. Overall study findings and caveats: Sequencing covered just one tumor region, so heterogeneity cannot be ruled out. A median of about 52 clones ranked among the top 100 in tumor appeared in adjacent lung. Highest T cell clonality was seen in uninvolved adjacent lung, surpassing that measured in tumor. Greater blood T cell density accompanied longer overall survival.

Comments on this clone: Its matching antigen is unknown.

TCRdb keeps only in-frame clones here, not all; method: immunoSEQ multiplex PCR. This table holds around 50,000 clones, more than 80% found once. Germline-derived CDR1 and CDR2 are SGDLS and YYNGEE. The V end was cut by 3 bases, the J end by 2 bases, with 20 bases between. The CDR3 consists of 18 residues. This receptor was identified in a woman aged 40-69 years with stage I lung adenocarcinoma. The sample in question was peripheral blood, obtained before any cancer treatment. The chain links TRBV9 to TRBJ1-4; no definite D call. CDR3 protein: CASSADPPGPGTNEKLFF. Here the CDR3 DNA reads TGTGCCAGCAGCGCAGACCCGCCGGGCCCTGGGACTAATGAAAAACTGTTTTTT. The full variable domain, its missing parts supplied by reference TRBV9 and TRBJ1-4, is DSGVTQTPKHLITATGQRVTLRCSPRSGDLSVYWYQQSLDQGLQFLIQYYNGEERAKGNILERFSAQQFPDLHSELNLSSLELGDSALYFCASSADPPGPGTNEKLFFGSGTQLSVL.